The rows below give T cell receptor beta chains drawn from one sample of a study of Ad26.COV2.S vaccination and SARS-CoV-2 variants. Clones were read by immunoSEQ multiplex PCR, and TCRdb kept only the in-frame ones, dropping some. The sample records 300,000 to 400,000 clones, about 92% being singletons. Sequencing used peripheral blood, obtained after recovery from COVID-19. These receptors all stem from a human donor who had recovered from COVID-19. CDR3s leave out the opening cysteine and the closing phenylalanine or tryptophan. The D gene is left open where the match is weak.

TRBV29-1	-	TRBJ1-1	SVVLSHTEAF
TRBV9	-	TRBJ1-2	ASSARQYYGYT
TRBV2	-	TRBJ1-4	ASSEEWGDTLF
TRBV7-9	-	TRBJ2-1	ASSLLSGLYNEQF
TRBV7-3	-	TRBJ2-7	ASSPSYEQY
TRBV7-9	-	TRBJ1-1	ASSLQGEGTEAF
TRBV7-9	TRBD2	TRBJ2-5	ASSPGGGRETQY
TRBV7-8	-	TRBJ2-5	ASSPTGLLQSQTQY
TRBV6-5	TRBD1	TRBJ1-3	ASRRQGSSGNTIY
TRBV4-1	-	TRBJ2-4	ASSQVAKNIQY
TRBV6-6	-	TRBJ2-5	ASSYDFWGTQY
TRBV27	TRBD1	TRBJ2-3	ASSFGGRGLADTQY
TRBV7-9	-	TRBJ2-7	ASSSGLSYEQY
TRBV6-5	-	TRBJ2-3	ASSYALEGTDTQY
TRBV7-2	TRBD2	TRBJ2-7	ASSSSGGLSYEQY
TRBV9	-	TRBJ2-2	ASSVAPAGNTGELF
TRBV19	-	TRBJ1-1	ASSRLTGNTEAF
TRBV7-2	-	TRBJ2-5	ASSSGGWGGAQETQY
TRBV7-6	-	TRBJ2-1	ASSPARSSYNEQF
TRBV5-1	TRBD1	TRBJ2-1	ASSFRGQGWATTGEQF
TRBV5-4	TRBD1	TRBJ2-7	ASSLGLGGTGGYEQY
TRBV6-5	TRBD1	TRBJ1-1	ASSYRSPGGTEAF
TRBV4-2	-	TRBJ1-2	ASSQESRMVYGYT
TRBV25-1	-	TRBJ2-1	ASSEFGDSSYNEQF
TRBV6-1	-	TRBJ1-5	ASSEGPGSNQPQH
TRBV5-6	TRBD1	TRBJ1-2	ASSAGTAYGYT
TRBV5-6	-	TRBJ1-2	ASSGGGAGYGYT
TRBV6-6	-	TRBJ1-6	ASSRQTTRGSSYNSPLH
TRBV4-2	TRBD2	TRBJ2-1	ASSVAGGPGEQF
TRBV24-1	TRBD2	TRBJ2-3	ATSDPLAGFGDTQY
TRBV2	-	TRBJ1-4	ASSEPMGLNEKLF
TRBV11-2	-	TRBJ1-2	ASSPDNYGYT
TRBV7-2	TRBD2	TRBJ2-1	ASSLVLAGLYNEQF
TRBV9	TRBD1	TRBJ2-4	ASSVGDRGNIQY
TRBV5-1	-	TRBJ1-2	ASSLDGVDGYT
TRBV19	TRBD2	TRBJ2-4	ASSIPLLAGGTKNIQY
TRBV11-2	-	TRBJ1-4	ASSSLRKTVDEKLF
TRBV5-1	TRBD1	TRBJ1-2	ASYAGTGNNYGYT
TRBV14	TRBD2	TRBJ2-7	ASSQWGGEQY
TRBV7-2	TRBD2	TRBJ2-1	ASSRSGGNEQF
TRBV7-9	-	TRBJ1-4	ASTPFRVGEKLF
TRBV2	TRBD1	TRBJ1-1	ASRTQGAGTEAF
TRBV5-4	-	TRBJ1-2	ASSWGSEGAPYGYT
TRBV27	-	TRBJ1-6	ASTQGIAGNSPLH
TRBV9	TRBD2	TRBJ2-1	ASSLRLAADEQF
TRBV19	TRBD1	TRBJ1-1	ASSRQGGTEAF
TRBV14	-	TRBJ1-4	ASSGARATNEKLF
TRBV9	-	TRBJ2-7	ASSFREIAYEQY
TRBV19	-	TRBJ1-1	ASSGQMNTEAF
TRBV5-4	TRBD1	TRBJ1-2	ASSLRGRNPYGYT
TRBV19	-	TRBJ2-7	ASSDPGGPPYEQY
TRBV5-1	-	TRBJ2-7	ASSRLGASSYEQY
TRBV7-9	-	TRBJ1-1	ASRSLNTEAF
TRBV7-9	-	TRBJ1-5	ASSLAGAGNQPQH
TRBV4-2	TRBD2	TRBJ2-5	ASSQDPSGGAMETQY
TRBV6-5	-	TRBJ1-1	ASSSPIRAEAF
TRBV2	-	TRBJ1-5	ASSAGHSNQPQH